This T cell receptor (beta chain) was sequenced in a study of identical twins. One entry per CDR3 protein, called by TCRdb with MiXCR from the 5' RACE reads. The sample has 200,000 to 300,000 distinct CDR3 sequences; approximately 7.9% are singletons. Ten or more counts support this clonotype. Its antigen is unknown. Study-wide findings and caveats: The authors drew conclusions from cross-sectional statistical analysis rather than following the same donors.

This same sample was also part of a study on yellow fever vaccine responses in identical twins.

The receptor comes from a woman aged 18-29 years in good health. The source material was CD8+ T cells sorted from blood.

This CDR3 reads CASSLWGETQYF. DNA for the CDR3: TGTGCCAGCAGTTTATGGGGAGAGACCCAGTACTTC. The chain combines TRBV12-3 or TRBV12-4 with TRBJ2-5; no firm D call. The CDR3 sequence is 12 residues long. V dropped 2 bases and J dropped 4 bases, with 5 bases sitting between them.